The 19 T cell receptor beta chains below come from one sample, sequenced in a study of response to subunit inactivated influenza vaccine. TCRdb fed the RT-PCR reads into MiXCR, producing one record per CDR3 protein. The sample has 750,000 to 850,000 distinct CDR3 sequences, approximately 17% seen once. The sequences come from PBMCs from blood, collected roughly 5 days after vaccination. Source of these receptors: a man aged 50-60 years who received an inactivated influenza vaccine.

This clonotype is a singleton in its sample. The V and J genes are TRBV20-1 and TRBJ2-3; a weak D match, TRBD2 (6 bases). The germline V gene has CDR1 DFQATT and CDR2 SNEGSKA (reference sequence). The CDR3 is 13 amino acids. V gave up 6 bases and J gave up 5 bases, with 15 bases separating them. The CDR3 region is CSAYRTGVDTQYF. The CDR3 DNA reads as TGCAGTGCCTATCGGACGGGGGTAGATACGCAGTATTTT.

This clonotype was seen more than once but under ten times. V and J are TRBV20-1 and TRBJ2-1, with D perhaps TRBD1 (6 bases). V was clipped by 2 bases and J by 2 bases, with 7 bases between them. The V gene's germline CDR1 is DFQATT and CDR2 SNEGSKA (reference sequence). This CDR3 has 13 residues. The CDR3 sequence: CSARSGAYNEQFF. The CDR3 DNA reads TGCAGTGCTAGATCAGGGGCCTACAATGAGCAGTTCTTC.

V usage is TRBV10-3 and J usage is TRBJ1-2; 7 positions agree with TRBD1. From germline, CDR1 is ENHRY and CDR2 SYGVKD. This CDR3 contains 17 residues. Trimming at V came to 2 bases and at J to 0 bases, leaving 9 bases not matched to a gene. The CDR3 DNA is TGTGCCATCAGTGAGGCCTTTGGGACAGCAGCTAACTATGGCTACACCTTC. It encodes CAISEAFGTAANYGYTF.

A few counts support this clonotype. V is TRBV7-9 and J is TRBJ1-1; tentative D call: TRBD1 (5 bases). V lost 5 bases and J 6 bases, leaving 10 bases between the germline ends. Germline CDR1 and CDR2: SEHNR and FQNEAQ (reference sequence). CDR3 length: 12 residues. CDR3 coding DNA: TGTGCCAGCAGCAGGGGATGGGCTGAAGCTTTCTTT. This encodes CASSRGWAEAFF.

The table lists this clonotype with a few counts. The CDR3 is CASSFASTGGLSYEQYF. The DNA of the CDR3 is TGTGCCAGCAGCTTTGCATCGACAGGGGGCCTTTCCTACGAGCAGTACTTC. This chain connects TRBV5-6 to TRBJ2-7; 10 bases agree with TRBD1. Germline CDR1 and CDR2: SGHDT and YYEEEE. V lost 2 bases to trimming and J lost 1 base; unmatched junction nucleotides: 9. CDR3 size: 17 residues.

The rearrangement links TRBV20-1 to TRBJ1-2; D is undetermined. This CDR3 spans 13 amino acids. The germline V and J ends were trimmed by 3 bases and 0 bases, with 8 bases remaining between them. Germline CDR1 reads DFQATT; CDR2 reads SNEGSKA (reference sequence). Here the CDR3 DNA reads TGCAGTGCTAGCGTGGAAGCTAACTATGGCTACACCTTC. Its translation: CSASVEANYGYTF.

In its sample, this clonotype was seen a few times. J is TRBJ2-7 and V is TRBV27; 8 bases fit TRBD2. Looked up from germline, CDR1 is MNHEY and CDR2 is SMNVEV (reference sequence). V was pared by 1 base and J by 3 bases, with 5 bases of the junction left unmatched. This CDR3 has 15 residues. CDR3 sequence (DNA): TGTGCCAGCAGTTTATATCCGGGAGGGGACTACGAGCAGTACTTC. It encodes CASSLYPGGDYEQYF.

This clonotype was seen more than once but under ten times. The chain carries TRBV11-1 and TRBJ2-1; 9 bases align to TRBD2. Looked up from germline, CDR1 is SGHAT and CDR2 is FQDESV (reference sequence). With 0 bases clipped from V and 0 bases from J, the junction kept 9 bases outside the gene matches. The CDR3 has 19 amino acids. CDR3: CASSLALVVSGSSYNEQFF. The CDR3 DNA reads TGTGCCAGCAGCTTAGCCCTCGTAGTTAGCGGGAGCTCCTACAATGAGCAGTTCTTC.

V usage is TRBV28 and J usage is TRBJ2-2, with 7 bases aligning to TRBD2. The CDR3 loop spans 18 amino acids. Germline assignment: CDR1 MDHEN and CDR2 SYDVKM. The junction had 14 bases not matched to a gene; V was cut back by 4 bases and J by 3 bases. Written as DNA, the CDR3 is TGTGCCAGCAGTTGCGATATTTTAGGGGCGGGGGACACCGGGGAGCTGTTTTTT. Encoded protein: CASSCDILGAGDTGELFF.

This rearrangement joins TRBV5-6 to TRBJ2-6, with unresolved D. This CDR3 spans 16 amino acids. The germline V and J ends were trimmed by 0 bases and 0 bases, with 7 bases remaining between them. CDR1 is SGHDT and CDR2 is YYEEEE in the germline V gene. The CDR3 DNA reads TGTGCCAGCAGCTTGGCCTCTGCCTCTGGGGCCAACGTCCTGACTTTC. It is translated as CASSLASASGANVLTF.

The chain joins TRBV7-3 to TRBJ1-1; TRBD1 matches at 10 bases. The CDR3 has 15 amino acids. The V gene end was trimmed by 3 bases and the J gene end by 3 bases; junction bases not matched to a gene: 4. Germline V CDR1 and CDR2: SGHTA, FQGTGA. In nucleotides, the CDR3 is TGTGCCAGCAGCTTGACAGGGGGCCTTGACACTGAAGCTTTCTTT. This codes for CASSLTGGLDTEAFF.

The chain couples TRBV28 to TRBJ2-5; perhaps TRBD1 as D (7 bases). From germline, CDR1 is MDHEN and CDR2 SYDVKM. Trimming removed 3 bases at V and 3 bases at J, with 17 bases between. This CDR3 is 16 amino acids long. As DNA, the CDR3 is TGTGCCAGCAGTTTCTCTCTCCAGGGGGGCGAAGAGACCCAGTACTTC. It translates to CASSFSLQGGEETQYF.

In DNA, the CDR3 is TGTGCCAGCAGCTTGAGAGCCCCAGGGGCAAACGAGCAGTACTTC. As protein: CASSLRAPGANEQYF. The chain employs TRBV5-5 and TRBJ2-7; D is possibly TRBD1 (6 bases). V shed 1 base and J shed 5 bases, with 16 bases lying between them. Germline assignment: CDR1 SGHKS and CDR2 YYEKEE (reference sequence). CDR3 length: 15 residues.

This clonotype was counted ten times or more. An end of the junction does not agree with germline; a read error may underlie this. The rearrangement joins TRBV7-7 to TRBJ2-1; D perhaps matches TRBD2 (6 bases). Germline assignment: CDR1 SSHAT and CDR2 FNYEAQ (reference sequence). This CDR3 is 13 amino acids long. For the CDR3, the DNA is TGTGCTAGCAGCTTGAGGAGGGCCCATGAGCAGTTCTTC. Its protein product is CASSLRRAHEQFF.

The chain is built from TRBV12-3 or TRBV12-4 and TRBJ1-2; D may be TRBD1 (6 bases). The CDR3 has 14 residues. V was cut by 5 bases and J by 0 bases, with 10 bases left in between. The CDR3 DNA reads as TGTGCCAGCAGTGAGGACAGAGCTAACTATGGCTACACCTTC. Translating it yields CASSEDRANYGYTF.

This chain uses TRBV6-2 or TRBV6-3 with TRBJ2-2; D gene ambiguous. The V end was cut by 2 bases, the J end by 9 bases, with 7 bases between. Per the germline V gene, CDR1 is MNHEY and CDR2 is SVGEGT. There are 12 residues in the CDR3. The CDR3 DNA reads as TGTGCCAGCAGTTACACGGGTTGGGAGCTGTTTTTT. As protein: CASSYTGWELFF.

This clonotype has only a few counts. The rearrangement joins TRBV12-3 or TRBV12-4 to TRBJ2-1; TRBD1 agrees at 7 bases. Germline trimming cut 2 bases from V and 7 bases from J; bases unmatched to any gene: 11. The CDR3 is 16 amino acids. The CDR3 DNA is TGTGCCAGCAGTTTACCATACGAGGGGGCGGATAATGAGCAGTTCTTC. Its translation: CASSLPYEGADNEQFF.

J is TRBJ1-3 and V is TRBV4-2; no clear D gene. Germline V gene sequence: CDR1 LGHNA, CDR2 YNFKEQ. Trimming pared 2 bases from V and 1 base from J, leaving 12 bases between. The CDR3 totals 16 residues. The CDR3 bases are TGTGCCAGCAGCCAATTACACGGAGGGTCTGGAAACACCATATATTTT. It codes for CASSQLHGGSGNTIYF.

The chain couples TRBV5-1 to TRBJ1-1, with D perhaps matching TRBD1 (5 bases). The CDR3 spans 13 residues. The germline V and J ends were trimmed by 0 bases and 10 bases, with 13 bases remaining between them. CDR1 SGHRS and CDR2 YFSETQ come from the germline V gene. CDR3 sequence: CASSLGQGYGAFF. CDR3 in DNA: TGCGCCAGCAGCTTGGGGCAGGGCTACGGAGCTTTCTTT.